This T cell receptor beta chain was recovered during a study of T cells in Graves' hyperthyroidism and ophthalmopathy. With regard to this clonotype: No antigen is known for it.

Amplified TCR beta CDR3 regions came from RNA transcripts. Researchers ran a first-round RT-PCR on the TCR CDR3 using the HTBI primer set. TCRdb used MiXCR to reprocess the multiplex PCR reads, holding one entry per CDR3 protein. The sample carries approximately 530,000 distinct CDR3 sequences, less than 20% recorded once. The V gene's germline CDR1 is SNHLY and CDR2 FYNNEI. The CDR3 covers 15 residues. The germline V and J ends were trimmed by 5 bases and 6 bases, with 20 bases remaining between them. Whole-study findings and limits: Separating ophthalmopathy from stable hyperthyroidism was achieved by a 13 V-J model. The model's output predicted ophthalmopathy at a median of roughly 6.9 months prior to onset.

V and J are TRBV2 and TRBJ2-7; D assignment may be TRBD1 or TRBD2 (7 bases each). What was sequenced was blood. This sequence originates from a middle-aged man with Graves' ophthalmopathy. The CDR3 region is CASSSPGTASGEQYF. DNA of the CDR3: TGTGCCAGCAGTTCCCCCGGGACAGCTAGCGGCGAGCAGTACTTC.